This entry lists 7 T cell receptor beta chains sequenced from one sample in a study of cytomegalovirus exposure and HLA in healthy donors. Vbeta (60) and Jbeta (13) primers were used in the PCR. Assay: immunoSEQ multiplex PCR; the TCRdb copy retains only in-frame clones and omits some. The table has under 150,000 clones, just under 85% seen once. The sample consisted of PBMCs. Every receptor here comes from a boy between 2 and 10 years old in good health and CMV-seronegative.

CDR3: CASSEESHNEQFF. As DNA, the CDR3 is TGTGCCAGCAGTGAAGAGAGCCACAATGAGCAGTTCTTC. The chain links TRBV6-4 to TRBJ2-1, with D unclear. V shed 3 bases and J shed 5 bases, with 8 bases lying between them. Germline lookup yields CDR1 MRHNA and CDR2 SNTAGT. The CDR3 runs to 13 residues.

The V gene is TRBV18, the J gene TRBJ2-7; 10 bases are a match to TRBD1. CDR3 size: 14 residues. With V trimmed by 5 bases and J by 6 bases, 7 bases remained unmatched. Germline-derived CDR1 and CDR2 are KGHSH and LQKENI. The CDR3 nucleotides read TGTGCCAGCTCAGCGGACAGGGGGTTGAGCGAGCAGTACGTC. This translates into CASSADRGLSEQYV.

The chain links TRBV5-4 to TRBJ2-1, with TRBD2 matching 10 bases. The CDR3 is 16 amino acids. CDR1 SGHNT and CDR2 YYREEE come from the germline V gene (reference sequence). J lost 5 bases, V lost 6 bases, and 11 bases had no gene match. Written as DNA, the CDR3 is TGTGCCAGCACCCAAACCGGGACTAGCGTGAACAATGAGCAGTTCTTC. It encodes CASTQTGTSVNNEQFF.

The chain carries TRBV30 and TRBJ2-1, with D hard to call. V gave up 5 bases and J gave up 0 bases, with 11 bases separating them. The CDR3 has 14 residues. Germline V gene lookup returns CDR1 GTSNPN and CDR2 SVGIG (reference sequence). The CDR3 DNA reads TGTGCCTGGGTAACAGAGAGCTCCTACAATGAGCAGTTCTTC. The encoded protein is CAWVTESSYNEQFF. The whole variable domain, filled in from reference TRBV30 and TRBJ2-1, reads SQTIHQWPATLVQPVGSPLSLECTVEGTSNPNLYWYRQAAGRGLQLLFYSVGIGQISSEVPQNLSASRPQDRQFILSSKKLLLSDSGFYLCAWVTESSYNEQFFGPGTRLTVL.

The chain links TRBV11-2 to TRBJ2-7; the match to TRBD2 covers 7 bases. The V gene end was trimmed by 5 bases and the J gene end by 0 bases; junction bases not matched to a gene: 7. Germline assignment: CDR1 SGHAT and CDR2 FQNNGV. CDR3 length: 15 amino acids. The CDR3 reads CASSLSGASSYEQYF. CDR3 nucleotides: TGTGCCAGCAGCCTCAGCGGGGCCAGCTCCTACGAGCAGTACTTC.

The chain recombines TRBV4-3 with TRBJ2-1, with no clear D. V was trimmed by 0 bases and J by 1 base, leaving 10 bases between them. This CDR3 has 16 amino acids. Germline V gives CDR1 LGHNA, CDR2 YSLEER. The CDR3 DNA reads as TGCGCCAGCAGCCAAGAGGGCCAGGAATCCTACAATGAGCAGTTCTTC. Its protein product is CASSQEGQESYNEQFF.

Written as DNA, the CDR3 is TGTGCCAGCAGTCCGGGGGGTGTAGGGGAAGCTGAAGCTTTCTTT. Protein sequence: CASSPGGVGEAEAFF. The chain joins TRBV7-9 to TRBJ1-1, with D perhaps matching TRBD1 (5 bases). Trimming left V 6 bases short and J 6 bases short, with 20 bases between. The length of the CDR3 is 15 residues. Germline CDR1 SEHNR, CDR2 FQNEAQ (reference sequence). Full variable domain (missing parts from reference TRBV7-9 and TRBJ1-1): DTGVSQNPRHKITKRGQNVTFRCDPISEHNRLYWYRQTLGQGPEFLTYFQNEAQLEKSRLLSDRFSAERPKGSFSTLEIQRTEQGDSAMYLCASSPGGVGEAEAFFGQGTRLTVV.